This TCR beta chain originates from a study of neurological immune-mediated disorders. TCRdb independently ran MiXCR on the 5' RACE reads; one entry per CDR3 protein. The sample yields roughly 89,000 distinct CDR3 sequences, just over 2.5% seen once. This clonotype was found many times. The CDR3 extends over 15 amino acids. Trimming took 1 base from V and 7 from J; bases not matched to a gene: 9. In germline, CDR1 is DFQATT, CDR2 SNEGSKA (reference sequence). The source of this sequence is a woman between 25 and 40 years old with multiple sclerosis. Sequencing was done on a sample of PBMCs. J is TRBJ2-4 and V is TRBV20-1; TRBD2 agrees at 8 bases. CDR3 residues: CSARGLEAGDNIQYF. Here the CDR3 DNA reads TGCAGTGCTAGAGGGCTAGAAGCGGGAGACAACATTCAGTACTTC.